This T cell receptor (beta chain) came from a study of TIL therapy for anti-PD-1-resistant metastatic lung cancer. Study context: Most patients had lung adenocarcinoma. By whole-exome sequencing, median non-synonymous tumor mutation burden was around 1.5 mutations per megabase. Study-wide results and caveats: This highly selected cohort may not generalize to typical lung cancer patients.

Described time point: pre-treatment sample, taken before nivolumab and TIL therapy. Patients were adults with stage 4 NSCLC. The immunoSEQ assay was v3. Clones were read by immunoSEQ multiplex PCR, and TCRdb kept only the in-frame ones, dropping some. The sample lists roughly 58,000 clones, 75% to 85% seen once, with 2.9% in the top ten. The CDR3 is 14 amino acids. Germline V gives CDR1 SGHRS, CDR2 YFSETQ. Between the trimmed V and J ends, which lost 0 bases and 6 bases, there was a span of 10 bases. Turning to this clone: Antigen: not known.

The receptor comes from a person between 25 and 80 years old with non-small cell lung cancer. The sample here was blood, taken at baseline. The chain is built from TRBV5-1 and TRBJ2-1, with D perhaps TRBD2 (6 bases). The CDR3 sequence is CASSLAGGANEQFF. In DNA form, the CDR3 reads TGCGCCAGCAGCTTGGCCGGCGGGGCCAATGAGCAGTTCTTC. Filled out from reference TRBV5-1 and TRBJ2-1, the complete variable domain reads KAGVTQTPRYLIKTRGQQVTLSCSPISGHRSVSWYQQTPGQGLQFLFEYFSETQRNKGNFPGRFSGRQFSNSRSEMNVSTLELGDSALYLCASSLAGGANEQFFGPGTRLTVL.